This TCR beta chain is drawn from a study of CD8 T cells in Susac syndrome. Trimming cost V 2 bases and J 2 bases, with 6 bases left between them. The germline gives CDR1 MGHRA, CDR2 YSYEKL. This CDR3 is built from 13 residues. A quantity of about 0.5 to 1 ug RNA underwent reverse transcription using random hexamers. TCRdb itself ran the immunoSEQ multiplex PCR reads through MiXCR, one entry per CDR3 protein. The top ten hold roughly 0.088% of the sample, which has nearly 200,000 distinct CDR3 sequences, 90% to 95% seen once. Sequencing was carried out using CD4+ T cells from PBMCs. This TCR was recovered from a human donor with multiple sclerosis. The rearrangement joins TRBV4-1 to TRBJ1-1; D uncertain. For the CDR3, the DNA is TGCGCCAGCAGCCAAAATGGTAACACTGAAGCTTTCTTT. It is translated as CASSQNGNTEAFF.